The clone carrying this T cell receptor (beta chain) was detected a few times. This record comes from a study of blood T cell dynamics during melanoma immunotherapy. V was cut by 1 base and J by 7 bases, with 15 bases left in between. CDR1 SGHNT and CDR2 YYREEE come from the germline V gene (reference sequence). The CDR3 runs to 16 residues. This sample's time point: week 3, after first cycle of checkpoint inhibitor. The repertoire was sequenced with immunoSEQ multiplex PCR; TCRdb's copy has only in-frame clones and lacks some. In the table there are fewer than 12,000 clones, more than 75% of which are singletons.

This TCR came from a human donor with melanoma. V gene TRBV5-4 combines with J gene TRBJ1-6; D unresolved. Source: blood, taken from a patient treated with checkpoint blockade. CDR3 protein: CASSLNSGLTNSPLHF. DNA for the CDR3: TGTGCCAGCAGCTTGAATAGTGGCCTCACAAATTCACCCCTCCACTTT. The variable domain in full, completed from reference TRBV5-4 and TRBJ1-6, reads ETGVTQSPTHLIKTRGQQVTLRCSSQSGHNTVSWYQQALGQGPQFIFQYYREEENGRGNFPPRFSGLQFPNYSSELNVNALELDDSALYLCASSLNSGLTNSPLHFGNGTRLTVT.